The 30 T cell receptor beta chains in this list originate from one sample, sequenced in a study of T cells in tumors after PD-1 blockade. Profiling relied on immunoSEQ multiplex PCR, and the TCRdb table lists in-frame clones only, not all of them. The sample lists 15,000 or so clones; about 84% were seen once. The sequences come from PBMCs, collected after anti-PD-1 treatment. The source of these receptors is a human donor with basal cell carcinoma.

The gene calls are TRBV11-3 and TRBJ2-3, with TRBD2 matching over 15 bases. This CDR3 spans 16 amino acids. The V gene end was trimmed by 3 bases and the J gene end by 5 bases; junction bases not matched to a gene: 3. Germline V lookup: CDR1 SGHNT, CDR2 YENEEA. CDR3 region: CASSFGLAGGEDTQYF. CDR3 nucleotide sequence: TGTGCCAGCAGCTTCGGACTAGCGGGAGGGGAAGATACGCAGTATTTT. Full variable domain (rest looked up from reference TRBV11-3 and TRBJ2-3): EAGVVQSPRYKIIEKKQPVAFWCNPISGHNTLYWYLQNLGQGPELLIRYENEEAVDDSQLPKDRFSAERLKGVDSTLKIQPAELGDSAVYLCASSFGLAGGEDTQYFGPGTRLTVL.

The CDR3 sequence: CSVERSRGSEQFF. The CDR3 coding sequence is TGCAGCGTTGAACGTAGCAGGGGCAGTGAGCAGTTCTTC. The J gene is TRBJ2-1, the V gene TRBV29-1, with a weak D call TRBD1 (6 bases). With 2 bases removed from V and 9 bases from J, the gap between germline ends came to 14 bases. The germline gives CDR1 SQVTM, CDR2 ANQGSEA. This CDR3 is 13 amino acids long.

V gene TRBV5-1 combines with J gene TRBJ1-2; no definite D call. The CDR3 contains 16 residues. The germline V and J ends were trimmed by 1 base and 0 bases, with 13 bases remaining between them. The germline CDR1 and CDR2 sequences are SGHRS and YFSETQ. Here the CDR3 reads CASSLSSGLANYGYTF. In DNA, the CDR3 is TGCGCCAGCAGCTTGAGTTCAGGACTAGCTAACTATGGCTACACCTTC. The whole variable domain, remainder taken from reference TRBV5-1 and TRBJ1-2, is KAGVTQTPRYLIKTRGQQVTLSCSPISGHRSVSWYQQTPGQGLQFLFEYFSETQRNKGNFPGRFSGRQFSNSRSEMNVSTLELGDSALYLCASSLSSGLANYGYTFGSGTRLTVV.

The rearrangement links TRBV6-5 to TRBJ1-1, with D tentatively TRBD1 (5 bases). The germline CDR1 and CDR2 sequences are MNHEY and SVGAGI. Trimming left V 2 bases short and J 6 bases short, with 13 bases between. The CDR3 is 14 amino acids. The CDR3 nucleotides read TGTGCCAGCAGTTACGACACAGGCGTCTCTGAAGCTTTCTTT. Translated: CASSYDTGVSEAFF.

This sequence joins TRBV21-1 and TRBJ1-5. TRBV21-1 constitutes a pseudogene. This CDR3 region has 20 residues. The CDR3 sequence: CASSKAPRTREGIRNQPQHF. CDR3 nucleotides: TGTGCCAGCAGCAAAGCCCCCAGGACCCGAGAGGGAATCCGCAATCAGCCCCAGCATTTT.

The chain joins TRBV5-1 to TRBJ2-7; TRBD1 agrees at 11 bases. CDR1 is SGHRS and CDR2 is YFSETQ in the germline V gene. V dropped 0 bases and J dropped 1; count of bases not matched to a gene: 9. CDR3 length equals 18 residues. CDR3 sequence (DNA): TGCGCCAGCAGCTTGGGGACAGGGGGCCCTACTTTTTCCTACGAGCAGTACTTC. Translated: CASSLGTGGPTFSYEQYF.

The CDR3 coding sequence is TGTGCCAGCAGGCCCCGGGGGGGGGTGAACACTGAAGCTTTCTTT. Translated: CASRPRGGVNTEAFF. The chain is built from TRBV7-9 and TRBJ1-1; D possibly corresponds to TRBD1 (5 bases). The CDR3 has 15 residues. Germline CDR1 and CDR2: SEHNR and FQNEAQ (reference sequence). V was cut by 6 bases and J by 0 bases, with 14 bases left in between. Complete variable domain (other parts from reference TRBV7-9 and TRBJ1-1): DTGVSQNPRHKITKRGQNVTFRCDPISEHNRLYWYRQTLGQGPEFLTYFQNEAQLEKSRLLSDRFSAERPKGSFSTLEIQRTEQGDSAMYLCASRPRGGVNTEAFFGQGTRLTVV.

The CDR3 bases are TGTGCCAGCAGTTCGGGACTAGCGGGAGAAGAGACCCAGTACTTC. This sequence encodes CASSSGLAGEETQYF. The J gene is TRBJ2-5, the V gene TRBV6-6, with 14 bases lining up with TRBD2. V was clipped by 4 bases and J by 3 bases; unmatched bases: 1. The CDR3 totals 15 residues. Germline CDR1 is MNHNY and CDR2 is SVGAGI (reference sequence).

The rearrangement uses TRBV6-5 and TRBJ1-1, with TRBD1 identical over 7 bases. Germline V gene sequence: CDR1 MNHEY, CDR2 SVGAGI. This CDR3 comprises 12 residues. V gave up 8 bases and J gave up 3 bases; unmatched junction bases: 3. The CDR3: CASGTEYTEAFF. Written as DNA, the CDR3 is TGTGCCAGCGGGACAGAATACACTGAAGCTTTCTTT.

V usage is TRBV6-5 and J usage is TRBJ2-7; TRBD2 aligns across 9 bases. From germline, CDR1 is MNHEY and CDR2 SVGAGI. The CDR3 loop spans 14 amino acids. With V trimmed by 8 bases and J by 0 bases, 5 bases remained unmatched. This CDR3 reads CASGRGGNSYEQYF. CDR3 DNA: TGTGCCAGCGGGCGGGGGGGCAACTCCTACGAGCAGTACTTC.

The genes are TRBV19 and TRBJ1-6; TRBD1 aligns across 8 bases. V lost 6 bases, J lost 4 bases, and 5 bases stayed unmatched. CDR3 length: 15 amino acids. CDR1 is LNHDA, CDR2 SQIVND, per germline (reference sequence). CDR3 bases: TGTGCCAGTAGGATGGACAGGGATTATAATTCACCCCTCCACTTT. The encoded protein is CASRMDRDYNSPLHF.

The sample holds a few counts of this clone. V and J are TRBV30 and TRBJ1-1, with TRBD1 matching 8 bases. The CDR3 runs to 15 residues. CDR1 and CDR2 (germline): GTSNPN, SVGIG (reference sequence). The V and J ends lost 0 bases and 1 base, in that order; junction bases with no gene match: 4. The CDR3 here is CAWSVRTGPNTEAFF. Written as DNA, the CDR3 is TGTGCCTGGAGTGTAAGGACAGGGCCGAACACTGAAGCTTTCTTT.

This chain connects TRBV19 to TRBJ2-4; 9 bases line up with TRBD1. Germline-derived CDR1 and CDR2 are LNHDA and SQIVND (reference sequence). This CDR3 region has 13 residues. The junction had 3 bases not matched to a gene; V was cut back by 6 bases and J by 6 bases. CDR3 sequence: CASSRDRVNIQYF. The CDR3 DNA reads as TGTGCCAGTAGCCGGGACAGGGTAAACATTCAGTACTTC.

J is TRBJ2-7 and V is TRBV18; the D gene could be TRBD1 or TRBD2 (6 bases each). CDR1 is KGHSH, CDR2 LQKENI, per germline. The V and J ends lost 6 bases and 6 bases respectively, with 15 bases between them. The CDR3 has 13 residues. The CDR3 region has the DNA TGTGCCAGCTCCCCGAAAGGGGGGTCCGAGCAGTACTTC. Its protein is CASSPKGGSEQYF. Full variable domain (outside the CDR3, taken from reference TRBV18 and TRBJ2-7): NAGVMQNPRHLVRRRGQEARLRCSPMKGHSHVYWYRQLPEEGLKFMVYLQKENIIDESGMPKERFSAEFPKEGPSILRIQQVVRGDSAAYFCASSPKGGSEQYFGPGTRLTVT.

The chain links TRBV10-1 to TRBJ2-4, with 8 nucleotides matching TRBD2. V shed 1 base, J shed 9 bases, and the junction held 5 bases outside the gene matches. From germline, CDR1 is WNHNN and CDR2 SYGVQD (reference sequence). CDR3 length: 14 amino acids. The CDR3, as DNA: TGCGCCAGCAGTGAGTTGCGGGGGGCGGTCATTCAGTACTTC. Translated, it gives CASSELRGAVIQYF.

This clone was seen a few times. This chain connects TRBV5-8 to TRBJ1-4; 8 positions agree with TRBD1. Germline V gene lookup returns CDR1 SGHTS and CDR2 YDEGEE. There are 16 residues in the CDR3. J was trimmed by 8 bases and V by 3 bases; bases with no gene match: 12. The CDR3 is CASSSLTDRGGEKLFF. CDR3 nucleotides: TGTGCCAGCAGCTCCTTAACAGACAGGGGAGGCGAAAAACTGTTTTTT. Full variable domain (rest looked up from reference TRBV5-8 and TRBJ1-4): EAGVTQSPTHLIKTRGQQATLRCSPISGHTSVYWYQQALGLGLQFLLWYDEGEERNRGNFPPRFSGRQFPNYSSELNVNALELEDSALYLCASSSLTDRGGEKLFFGSGTQLSVL.

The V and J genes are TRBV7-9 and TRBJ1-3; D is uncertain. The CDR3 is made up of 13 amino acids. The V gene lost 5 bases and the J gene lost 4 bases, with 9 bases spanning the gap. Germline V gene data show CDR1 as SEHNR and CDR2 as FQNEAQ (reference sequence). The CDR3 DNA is TGTGCCAGCAGCCCAGGTGGGGGAAACACCATATATTTT. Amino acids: CASSPGGGNTIYF.

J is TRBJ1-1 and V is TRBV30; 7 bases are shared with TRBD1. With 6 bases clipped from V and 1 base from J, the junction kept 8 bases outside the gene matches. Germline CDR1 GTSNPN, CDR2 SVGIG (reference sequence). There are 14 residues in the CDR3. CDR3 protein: CACVGGPRNTEAFF. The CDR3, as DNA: TGTGCCTGTGTAGGGGGCCCGAGGAACACTGAAGCTTTCTTT. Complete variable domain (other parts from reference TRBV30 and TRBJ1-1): SQTIHQWPATLVQPVGSPLSLECTVEGTSNPNLYWYRQAAGRGLQLLFYSVGIGQISSEVPQNLSASRPQDRQFILSSKKLLLSDSGFYLCACVGGPRNTEAFFGQGTRLTVV.

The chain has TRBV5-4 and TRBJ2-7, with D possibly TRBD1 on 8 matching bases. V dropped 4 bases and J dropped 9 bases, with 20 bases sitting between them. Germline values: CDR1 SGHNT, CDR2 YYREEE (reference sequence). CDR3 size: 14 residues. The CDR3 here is CASSPDRGGSRQYF. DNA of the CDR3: TGTGCCAGCAGCCCAGACAGGGGAGGGTCCCGGCAGTACTTC.

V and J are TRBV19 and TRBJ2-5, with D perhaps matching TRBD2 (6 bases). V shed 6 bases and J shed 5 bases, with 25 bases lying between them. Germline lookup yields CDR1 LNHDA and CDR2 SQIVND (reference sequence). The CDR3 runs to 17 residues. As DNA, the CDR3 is TGTGCCAGTAGCTTTCAGGCACGGGACTCCGGCGGGGAGACCCAGTACTTC. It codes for CASSFQARDSGGETQYF.

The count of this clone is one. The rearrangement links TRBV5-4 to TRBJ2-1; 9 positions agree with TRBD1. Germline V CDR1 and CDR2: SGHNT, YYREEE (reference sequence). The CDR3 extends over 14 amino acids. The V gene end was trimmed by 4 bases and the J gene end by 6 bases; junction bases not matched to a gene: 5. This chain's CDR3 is CASSAGQGFNEQFF. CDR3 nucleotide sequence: TGTGCCAGCAGCGCGGGACAGGGCTTCAATGAGCAGTTCTTC.

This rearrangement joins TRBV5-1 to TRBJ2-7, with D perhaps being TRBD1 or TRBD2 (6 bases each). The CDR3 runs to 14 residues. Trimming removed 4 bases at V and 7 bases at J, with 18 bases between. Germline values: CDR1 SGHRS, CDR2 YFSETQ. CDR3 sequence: CASSPGARAEEQYF. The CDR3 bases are TGCGCCAGCAGCCCGGGGGCCAGGGCTGAAGAGCAGTACTTC.

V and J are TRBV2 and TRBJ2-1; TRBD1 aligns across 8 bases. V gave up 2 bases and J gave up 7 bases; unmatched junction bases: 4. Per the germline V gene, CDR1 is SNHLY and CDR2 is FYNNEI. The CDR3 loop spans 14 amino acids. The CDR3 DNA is TGTGCCAGCAGTGAACAGGGGGCGAGGAATGAGCAGTTCTTC. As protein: CASSEQGARNEQFF.

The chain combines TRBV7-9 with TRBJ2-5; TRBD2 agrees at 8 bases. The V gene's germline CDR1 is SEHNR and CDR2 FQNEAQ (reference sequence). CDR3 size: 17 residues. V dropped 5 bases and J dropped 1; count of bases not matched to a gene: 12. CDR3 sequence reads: CASSRGGQGSSQETQYF. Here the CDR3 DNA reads TGTGCCAGCAGCCGGGGGGGGCAGGGTTCCTCCCAAGAGACCCAGTACTTC.

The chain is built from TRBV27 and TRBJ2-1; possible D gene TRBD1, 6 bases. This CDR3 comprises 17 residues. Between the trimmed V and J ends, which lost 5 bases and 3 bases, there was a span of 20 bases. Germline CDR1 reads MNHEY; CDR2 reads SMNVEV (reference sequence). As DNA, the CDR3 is TGTGCCAGCAGTCCCCCTTGGGGGCAGGCTAACTACAATGAGCAGTTCTTC. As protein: CASSPPWGQANYNEQFF.

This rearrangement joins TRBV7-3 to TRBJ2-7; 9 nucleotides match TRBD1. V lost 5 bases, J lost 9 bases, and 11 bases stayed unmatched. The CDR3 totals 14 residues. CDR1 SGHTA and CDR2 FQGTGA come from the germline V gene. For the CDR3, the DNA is TGTGCCAGCAGCCGGGGACAGGGAGAAAGTGGGCAGTACTTC. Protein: CASSRGQGESGQYF.

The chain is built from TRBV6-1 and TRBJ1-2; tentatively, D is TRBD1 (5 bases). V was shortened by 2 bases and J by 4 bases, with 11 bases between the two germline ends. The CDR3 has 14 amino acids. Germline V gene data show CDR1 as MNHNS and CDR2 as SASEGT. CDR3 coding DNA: TGTGCCAGCAGTGAAACGGGGGGAGCCTATGGCTACACCTTC. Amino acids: CASSETGGAYGYTF.

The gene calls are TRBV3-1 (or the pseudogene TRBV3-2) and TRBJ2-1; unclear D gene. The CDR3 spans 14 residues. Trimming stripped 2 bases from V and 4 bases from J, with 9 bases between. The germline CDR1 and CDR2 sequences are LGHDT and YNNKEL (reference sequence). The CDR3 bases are TGTGCCAGCAGCCAATCGGTGGGGTACAATGAGCAGTTCTTC. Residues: CASSQSVGYNEQFF.

This CDR3 is CASSLDSRGSGELFF. The CDR3 nucleotides read TGTGCCAGCAGCTTGGATAGCAGGGGATCCGGGGAGCTGTTTTTT. This chain connects TRBV7-6 to TRBJ2-2, with a possible D match to TRBD1 (6 bases). The V and J ends lost 3 bases and 6 bases respectively, with 14 bases between them. In germline, CDR1 is SGHVS, CDR2 FNYEAQ. The CDR3 covers 15 residues.

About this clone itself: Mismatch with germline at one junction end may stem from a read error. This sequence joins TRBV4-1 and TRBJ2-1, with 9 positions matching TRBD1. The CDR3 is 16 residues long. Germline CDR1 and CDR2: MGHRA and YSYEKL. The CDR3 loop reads CTSSQREQGAPNEQFF. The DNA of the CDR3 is TGCACCAGCAGCCAAAGGGAACAGGGGGCGCCGAATGAGCAGTTCTTC.